Listed below are T cell receptor beta chains from one sample, sequenced in a study of neurological immune-mediated disorders. TCRdb passed the 5' RACE reads through MiXCR, listing each CDR3 protein once. The repertoire holds 90,000 to 150,000 distinct CDR3 sequences, with roughly 3.2% as singletons. Material: PBMCs. The source is a woman aged 25 to 45 with multiple sclerosis. Each CDR3 is given without its conserved first and last residue.

V gene: TRBV3-1; J gene: TRBJ1-2; CDR3 protein: ASSDVDYGYT
V gene: TRBV5-1; J gene: TRBJ2-1; CDR3 protein: ASAAGNEQF
V gene: TRBV6-2/TRBV6-3; J gene: TRBJ2-7; CDR3 protein: ASISVWDYEQY
V gene: TRBV20-1; J gene: TRBJ1-1; CDR3 protein: SAAVRRGVEAF
V gene: TRBV25-1; J gene: TRBJ2-7; CDR3 protein: ASSAAGGTSGELSSYEQY
V gene: TRBV7-2; J gene: TRBJ1-1; CDR3 protein: ASSSRTVNTEAF
V gene: TRBV20-1; J gene: TRBJ1-1; CDR3 protein: SAIPVGGGWMNTEAF
V gene: TRBV5-5; J gene: TRBJ2-1; CDR3 protein: ASSAPPGGSSYNEQF
V gene: TRBV20-1; J gene: TRBJ2-3; CDR3 protein: SADRLEVVEDTQY
V gene: TRBV5-4; J gene: TRBJ2-7; CDR3 protein: ASSFNGGEQY
V gene: TRBV29-1; J gene: TRBJ2-1; CDR3 protein: SVEPPTRAVYNEQF
V gene: TRBV12-3/TRBV12-4; J gene: TRBJ2-4; CDR3 protein: ASTLSGSYIQY
V gene: TRBV19; J gene: TRBJ2-1; CDR3 protein: ASSNQGALDNEQF
V gene: TRBV7-7; J gene: TRBJ2-3; CDR3 protein: ASSFRVTDTQY
V gene: TRBV7-2; J gene: TRBJ2-7; CDR3 protein: ASTLNIDRTTYEQY
V gene: TRBV19; J gene: TRBJ2-6; CDR3 protein: ASTFAGQGFSGANVLT
V gene: TRBV5-1; J gene: TRBJ1-1; CDR3 protein: ASSLFSMNTEAF
V gene: TRBV6-5; J gene: TRBJ2-7; CDR3 protein: ASRIQGASYEQY
V gene: TRBV20-1; J gene: TRBJ2-3; CDR3 protein: SASETSGNTDTQY
V gene: TRBV20-1; J gene: TRBJ1-2; CDR3 protein: SASKQGHYGYT
V gene: TRBV5-1; J gene: TRBJ1-1; CDR3 protein: ASSLEGTGTEAF
V gene: TRBV10-3; J gene: TRBJ2-2; CDR3 protein: ATTLPGLADEANTGELF
V gene: TRBV5-1; J gene: TRBJ2-3; CDR3 protein: ASQVFGNTDTQY
V gene: TRBV20-1; J gene: TRBJ1-1; CDR3 protein: SAGTGKTEAF
V gene: TRBV11-2; J gene: TRBJ1-3; CDR3 protein: VSSMSLGQDYTIY
V gene: TRBV12-3/TRBV12-4; J gene: TRBJ1-3; CDR3 protein: ASTFSGNTIY
V gene: TRBV7-2; J gene: TRBJ1-1; CDR3 protein: ASSLVMLGVAVGTEAF
V gene: TRBV10-1; J gene: TRBJ2-5; CDR3 protein: ASRQGQETQY
V gene: TRBV7-9; J gene: TRBJ1-2; CDR3 protein: ASSSMPSEA
V gene: TRBV5-1; J gene: TRBJ2-3; CDR3 protein: ASTSGSFTDTQY
V gene: TRBV3-1; J gene: TRBJ2-1; CDR3 protein: ASSHPAPGGEQF
V gene: TRBV20-1; J gene: TRBJ2-3; CDR3 protein: SASGKAGGGDTQY
V gene: TRBV4-3; J gene: TRBJ2-3; CDR3 protein: ASSQDQTGQY
V gene: TRBV20-1; J gene: TRBJ2-1; CDR3 protein: SARDRDRPYNEQF
V gene: TRBV20-1; J gene: TRBJ1-1; CDR3 protein: SARESGKRQAF
V gene: TRBV7-2; J gene: TRBJ1-1; CDR3 protein: ASSPQANTEAF
V gene: TRBV5-1; J gene: TRBJ2-2; CDR3 protein: ASSSELTGELF
V gene: TRBV27; J gene: TRBJ1-1; CDR3 protein: ASSLKVGLNTEAF
V gene: TRBV20-1; J gene: TRBJ2-1; CDR3 protein: SARDTGTGLFEQF
V gene: TRBV20-1; J gene: TRBJ1-4; CDR3 protein: SDSLREGEKLF